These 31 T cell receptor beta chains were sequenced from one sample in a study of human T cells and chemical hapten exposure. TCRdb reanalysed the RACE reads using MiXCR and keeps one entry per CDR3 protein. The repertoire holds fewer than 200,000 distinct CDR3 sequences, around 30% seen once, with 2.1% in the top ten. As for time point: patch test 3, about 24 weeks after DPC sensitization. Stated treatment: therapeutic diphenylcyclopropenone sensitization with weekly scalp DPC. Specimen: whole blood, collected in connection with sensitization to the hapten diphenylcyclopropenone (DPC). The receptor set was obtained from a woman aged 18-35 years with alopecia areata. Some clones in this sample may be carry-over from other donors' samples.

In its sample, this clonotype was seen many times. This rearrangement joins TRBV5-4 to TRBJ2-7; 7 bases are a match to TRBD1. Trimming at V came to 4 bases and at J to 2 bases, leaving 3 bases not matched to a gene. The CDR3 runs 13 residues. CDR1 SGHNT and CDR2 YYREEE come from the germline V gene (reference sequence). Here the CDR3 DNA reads TGTGCCAGCAGCCCCGGGACAGCCTACGAGCAGTACTTC. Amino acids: CASSPGTAYEQYF.

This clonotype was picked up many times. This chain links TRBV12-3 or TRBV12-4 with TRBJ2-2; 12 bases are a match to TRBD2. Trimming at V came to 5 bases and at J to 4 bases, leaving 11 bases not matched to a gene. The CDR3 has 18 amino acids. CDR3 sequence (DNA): TGTGCCAGCAGTGTTCACCTTAGGACTAGCGGGGTCACCGGGGAGCTGTTTTTT. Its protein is CASSVHLRTSGVTGELFF.

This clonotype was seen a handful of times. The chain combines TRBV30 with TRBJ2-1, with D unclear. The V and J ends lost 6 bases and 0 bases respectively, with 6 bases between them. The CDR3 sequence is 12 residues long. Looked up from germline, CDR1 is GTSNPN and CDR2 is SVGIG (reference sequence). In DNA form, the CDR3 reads TGTGCCTGTAGGAGCTCCTACAATGAGCAGTTCTTC. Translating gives CACRSSYNEQFF.

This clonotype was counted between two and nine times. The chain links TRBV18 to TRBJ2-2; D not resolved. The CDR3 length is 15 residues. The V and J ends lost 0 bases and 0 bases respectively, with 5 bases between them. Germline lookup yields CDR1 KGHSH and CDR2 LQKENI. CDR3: CASSPPGPNTGELFF. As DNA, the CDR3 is TGTGCCAGCTCACCACCAGGGCCGAACACCGGGGAGCTGTTTTTT.

The CDR3 sequence is CSVVGTGGYEQYF. CDR3 bases: TGCAGCGTTGTTGGGACAGGGGGCTATGAGCAGTACTTC. This chain connects TRBV29-1 to TRBJ2-7; 12 positions match TRBD1. The germline V gene encodes CDR1 SQVTM and CDR2 ANQGSEA. The CDR3 is 13 amino acids. Trimming cost V 4 bases and J 7 bases; bases outside gene matches: 5.

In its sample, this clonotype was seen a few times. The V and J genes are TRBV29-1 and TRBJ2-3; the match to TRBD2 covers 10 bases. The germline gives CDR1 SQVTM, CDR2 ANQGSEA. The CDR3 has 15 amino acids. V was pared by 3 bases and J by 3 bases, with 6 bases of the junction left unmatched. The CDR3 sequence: CSVDGGLAETDTQYF. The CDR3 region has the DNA TGCAGCGTTGATGGAGGACTAGCGGAAACAGATACGCAGTATTTT.

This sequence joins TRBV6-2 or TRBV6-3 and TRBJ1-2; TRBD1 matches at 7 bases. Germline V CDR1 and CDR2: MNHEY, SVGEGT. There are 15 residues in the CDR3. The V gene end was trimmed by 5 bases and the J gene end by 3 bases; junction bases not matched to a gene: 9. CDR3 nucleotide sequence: TGTGCCAGCAGTCCATTCGGGACAGCCGACTATGGCTACACCTTC. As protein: CASSPFGTADYGYTF.

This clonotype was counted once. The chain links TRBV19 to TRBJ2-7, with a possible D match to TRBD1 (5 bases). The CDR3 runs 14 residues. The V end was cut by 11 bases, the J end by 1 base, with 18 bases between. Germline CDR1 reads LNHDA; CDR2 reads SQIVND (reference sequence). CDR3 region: CASKPRQNSYEQYF. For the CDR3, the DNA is TGTGCCTCCAAACCCCGACAGAATTCCTACGAGCAGTACTTC.

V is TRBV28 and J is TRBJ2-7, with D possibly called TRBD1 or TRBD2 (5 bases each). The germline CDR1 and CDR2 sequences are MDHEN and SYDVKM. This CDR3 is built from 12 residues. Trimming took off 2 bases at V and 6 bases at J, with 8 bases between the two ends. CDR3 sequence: CASSLRGAEQYF. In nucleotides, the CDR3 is TGTGCCAGCAGTTTAAGAGGGGCCGAGCAGTACTTC.

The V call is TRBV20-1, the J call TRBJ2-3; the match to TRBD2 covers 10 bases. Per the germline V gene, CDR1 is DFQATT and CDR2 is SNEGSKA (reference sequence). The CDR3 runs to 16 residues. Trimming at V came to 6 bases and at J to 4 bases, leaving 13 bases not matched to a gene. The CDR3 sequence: CSAAVIAGGVADTQYF. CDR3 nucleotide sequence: TGCAGTGCCGCGGTCATAGCGGGGGGAGTGGCAGATACGCAGTATTTT.

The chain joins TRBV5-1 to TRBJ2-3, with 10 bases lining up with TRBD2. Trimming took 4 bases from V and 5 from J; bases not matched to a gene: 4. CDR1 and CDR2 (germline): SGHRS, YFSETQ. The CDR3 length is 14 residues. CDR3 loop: CASSNRTSGDTQYF. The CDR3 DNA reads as TGCGCCAGCAGCAATCGGACTAGCGGAGATACGCAGTATTTT. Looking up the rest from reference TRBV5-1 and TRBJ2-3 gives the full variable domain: KAGVTQTPRYLIKTRGQQVTLSCSPISGHRSVSWYQQTPGQGLQFLFEYFSETQRNKGNFPGRFSGRQFSNSRSEMNVSTLELGDSALYLCASSNRTSGDTQYFGPGTRLTVL.

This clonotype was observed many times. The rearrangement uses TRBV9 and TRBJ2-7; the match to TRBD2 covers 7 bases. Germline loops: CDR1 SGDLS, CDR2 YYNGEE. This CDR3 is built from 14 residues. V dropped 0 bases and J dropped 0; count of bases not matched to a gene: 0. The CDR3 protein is CASSVGGSSYEQYF. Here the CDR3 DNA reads TGTGCCAGCAGCGTAGGCGGGAGCTCCTACGAGCAGTACTTC.

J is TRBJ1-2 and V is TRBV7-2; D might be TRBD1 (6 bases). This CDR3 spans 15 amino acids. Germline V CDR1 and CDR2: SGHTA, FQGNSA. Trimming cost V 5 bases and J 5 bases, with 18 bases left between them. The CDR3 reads CASSPYGGREYGYTF. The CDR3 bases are TGTGCCAGCAGCCCCTATGGGGGGCGCGAGTATGGCTACACCTTC.

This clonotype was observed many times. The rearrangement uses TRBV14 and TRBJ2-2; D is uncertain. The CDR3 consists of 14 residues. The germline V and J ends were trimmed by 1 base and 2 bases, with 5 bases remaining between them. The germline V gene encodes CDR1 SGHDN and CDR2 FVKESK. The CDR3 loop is CASSQVPNTGELFF. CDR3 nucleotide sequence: TGTGCCAGCAGCCAAGTTCCTAACACCGGGGAGCTGTTTTTT.

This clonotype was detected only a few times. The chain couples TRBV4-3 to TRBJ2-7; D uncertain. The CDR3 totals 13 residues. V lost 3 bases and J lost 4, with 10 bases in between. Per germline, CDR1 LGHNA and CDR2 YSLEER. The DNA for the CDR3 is TGCGCCAGCAGCCAGTGGGCAGAGTACGAGCAGTACTTC. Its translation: CASSQWAEYEQYF.

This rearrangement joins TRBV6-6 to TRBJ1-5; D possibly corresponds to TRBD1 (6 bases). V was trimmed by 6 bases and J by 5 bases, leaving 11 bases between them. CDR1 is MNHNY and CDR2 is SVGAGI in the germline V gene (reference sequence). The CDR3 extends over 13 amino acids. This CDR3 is CASRHREDQPQHF. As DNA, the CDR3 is TGTGCCAGCAGACACAGGGAGGATCAGCCCCAGCATTTT.

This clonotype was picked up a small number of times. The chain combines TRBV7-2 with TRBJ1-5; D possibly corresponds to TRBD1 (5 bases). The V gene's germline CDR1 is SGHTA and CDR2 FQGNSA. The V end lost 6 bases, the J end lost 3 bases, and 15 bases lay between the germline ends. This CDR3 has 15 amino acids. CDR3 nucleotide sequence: TGTGCCAGCAGTCCCGCGAGGGGAAACAATCAGCCCCAGCATTTT. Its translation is CASSPARGNNQPQHF.

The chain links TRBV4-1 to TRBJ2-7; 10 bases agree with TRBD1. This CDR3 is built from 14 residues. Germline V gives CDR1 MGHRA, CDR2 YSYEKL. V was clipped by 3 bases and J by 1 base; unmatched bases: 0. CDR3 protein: CASSQGQGSYEQYF. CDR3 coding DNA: TGCGCCAGCAGCCAGGGACAGGGGTCCTACGAGCAGTACTTC.

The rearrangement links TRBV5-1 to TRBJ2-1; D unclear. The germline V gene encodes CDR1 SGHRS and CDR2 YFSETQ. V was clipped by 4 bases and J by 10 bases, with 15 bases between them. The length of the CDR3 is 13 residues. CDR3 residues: CASSASSAPEQFF. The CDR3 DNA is TGCGCCAGCAGCGCGTCCTCCGCTCCCGAGCAGTTCTTC.

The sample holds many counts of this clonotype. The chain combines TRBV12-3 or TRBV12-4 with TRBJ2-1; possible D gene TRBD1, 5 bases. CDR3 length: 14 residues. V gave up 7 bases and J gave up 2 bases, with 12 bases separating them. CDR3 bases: TGTGCCAGCACCCCGACAGTTACCTACAATGAGCAGTTCTTC. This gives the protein CASTPTVTYNEQFF.

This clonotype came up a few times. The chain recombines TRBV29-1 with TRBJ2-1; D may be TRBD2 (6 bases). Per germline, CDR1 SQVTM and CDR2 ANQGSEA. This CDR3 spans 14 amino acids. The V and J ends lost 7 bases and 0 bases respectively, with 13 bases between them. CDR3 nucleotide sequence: TGCAGCGCCAGCCGGACTAACTCCTACAATGAGCAGTTCTTC. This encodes CSASRTNSYNEQFF.

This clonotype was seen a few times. CDR3 bases: TGTGCCAGCAGCTTTCTGACAGATACGCAGTATTTT. It is translated as CASSFLTDTQYF. J is TRBJ2-3 and V is TRBV7-2, with unresolved D. Germline V CDR1 and CDR2: SGHTA, FQGNSA. This CDR3 spans 12 amino acids. The V end was cut by 3 bases, the J end by 3 bases, with 4 bases between.

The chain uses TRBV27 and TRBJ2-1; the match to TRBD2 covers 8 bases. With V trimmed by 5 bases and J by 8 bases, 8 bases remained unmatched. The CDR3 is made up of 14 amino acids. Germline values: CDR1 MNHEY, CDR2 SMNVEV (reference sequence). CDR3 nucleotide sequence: TGTGCCAGCAGTATATATACTAGCGGCGATGAGCAGTTCTTC. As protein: CASSIYTSGDEQFF.

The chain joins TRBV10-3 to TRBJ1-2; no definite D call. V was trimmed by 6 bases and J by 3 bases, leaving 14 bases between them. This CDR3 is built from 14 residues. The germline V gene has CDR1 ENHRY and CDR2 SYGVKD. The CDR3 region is CAIRSAKSDYGYTF. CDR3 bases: TGTGCCATCAGGAGCGCAAAGTCGGACTATGGCTACACCTTC.

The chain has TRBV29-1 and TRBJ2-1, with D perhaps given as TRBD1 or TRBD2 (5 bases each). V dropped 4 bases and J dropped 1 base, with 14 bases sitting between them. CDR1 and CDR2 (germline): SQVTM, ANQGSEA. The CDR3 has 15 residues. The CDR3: CSVGGRADSYNEQFF. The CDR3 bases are TGCAGCGTTGGGGGCCGAGCGGATTCCTACAATGAGCAGTTCTTC.

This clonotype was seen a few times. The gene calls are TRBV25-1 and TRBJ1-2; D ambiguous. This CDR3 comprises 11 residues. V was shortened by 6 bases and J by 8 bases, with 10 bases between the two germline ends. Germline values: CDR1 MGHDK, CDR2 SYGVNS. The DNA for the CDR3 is TGTGCCAGCAGGACTCAAGGGGGCTACACCTTC. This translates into CASRTQGGYTF.

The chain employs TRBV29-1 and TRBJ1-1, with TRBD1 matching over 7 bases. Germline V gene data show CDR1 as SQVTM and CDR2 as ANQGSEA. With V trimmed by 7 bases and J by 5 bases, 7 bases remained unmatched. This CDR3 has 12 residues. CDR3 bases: TGCAGCGACAAAACAGGGGTGACTGAAGCTTTCTTT. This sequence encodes CSDKTGVTEAFF.

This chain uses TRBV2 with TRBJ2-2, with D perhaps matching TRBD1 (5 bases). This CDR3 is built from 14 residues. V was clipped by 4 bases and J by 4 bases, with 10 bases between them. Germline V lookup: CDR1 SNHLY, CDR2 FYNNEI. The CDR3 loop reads CASSVQRGTGELFF. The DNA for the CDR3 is TGTGCCAGCAGTGTCCAAAGGGGCACCGGGGAGCTGTTTTTT.

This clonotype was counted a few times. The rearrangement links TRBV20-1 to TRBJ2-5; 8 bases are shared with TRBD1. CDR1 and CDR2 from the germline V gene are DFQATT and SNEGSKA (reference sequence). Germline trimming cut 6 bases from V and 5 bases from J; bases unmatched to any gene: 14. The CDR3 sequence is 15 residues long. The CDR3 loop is CSAGGQGRAVETQYF. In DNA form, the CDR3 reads TGCAGTGCCGGCGGACAGGGTAGGGCGGTGGAGACCCAGTACTTC.

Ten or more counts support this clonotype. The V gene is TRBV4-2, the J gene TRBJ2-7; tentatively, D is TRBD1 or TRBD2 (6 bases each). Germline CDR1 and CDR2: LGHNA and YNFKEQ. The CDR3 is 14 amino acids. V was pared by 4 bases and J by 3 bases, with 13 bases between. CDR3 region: CASSPNRDFYEQYF. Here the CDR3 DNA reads TGTGCCAGCAGCCCCAACAGGGACTTCTACGAGCAGTACTTC.

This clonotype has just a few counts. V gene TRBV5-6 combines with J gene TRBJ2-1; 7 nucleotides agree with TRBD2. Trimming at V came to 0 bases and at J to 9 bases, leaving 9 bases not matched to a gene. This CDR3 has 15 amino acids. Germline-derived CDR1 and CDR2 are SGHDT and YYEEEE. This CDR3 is CASSLAGRTGGEQFF. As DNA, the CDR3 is TGTGCCAGCAGCTTGGCGGGTAGAACGGGGGGTGAGCAGTTCTTC.